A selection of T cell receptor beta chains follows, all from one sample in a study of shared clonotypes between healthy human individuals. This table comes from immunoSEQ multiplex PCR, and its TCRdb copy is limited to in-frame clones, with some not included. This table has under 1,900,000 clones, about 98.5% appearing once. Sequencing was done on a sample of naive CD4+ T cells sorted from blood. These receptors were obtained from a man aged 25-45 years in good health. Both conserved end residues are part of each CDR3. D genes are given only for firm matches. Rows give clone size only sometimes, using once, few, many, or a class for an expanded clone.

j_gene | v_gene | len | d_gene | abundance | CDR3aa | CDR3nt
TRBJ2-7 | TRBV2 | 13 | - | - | CASRTDSSYEQYF | TGTGCCAGCAGGACGGACTCCTCCTACGAGCAGTACTTC
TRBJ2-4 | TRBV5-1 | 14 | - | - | CASSSPEVRPVQYF | TGCGCCAGCAGCTCACCTGAGGTCCGGCCGGTTCAGTACTTC
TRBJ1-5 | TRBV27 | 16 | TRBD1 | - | CASQPTGQGRHQPQHF | TGTGCCAGTCAACCCACGGGACAGGGAAGGCATCAGCCCCAGCATTTT
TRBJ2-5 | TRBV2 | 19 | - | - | CASSGSGGASLIKQGTQYF | TGTGCCAGCAGTGGTTCTGGGGGCGCGTCGTTAATCAAACAAGGGACCCAGTACTTC
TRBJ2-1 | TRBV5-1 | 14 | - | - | CASLPTPSYNEQFF | TGCGCCAGCCTCCCTACCCCCTCCTACAATGAGCAGTTCTTC
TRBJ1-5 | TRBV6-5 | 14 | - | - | CASSYRVSGGPQHF | TGTGCCAGCAGTTACAGGGTTAGTGGGGGGCCCCAGCATTTT
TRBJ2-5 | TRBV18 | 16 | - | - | CASSPGDALQQETQYF | TGTGCCAGCTCACCGGGTGACGCATTACAACAAGAGACCCAGTACTTC
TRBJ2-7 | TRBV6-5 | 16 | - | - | CASSYNGGRTGYEQYF | TGTGCCAGCAGTTACAACGGGGGGCGTACGGGCTACGAGCAGTACTTC
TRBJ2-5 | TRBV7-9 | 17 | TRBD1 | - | CASSLALVGQGGETQYF | TGTGCCAGCAGCTTAGCCCTCGTGGGACAGGGGGGAGAGACCCAGTACTTC
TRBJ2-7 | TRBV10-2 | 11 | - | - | CASSELDAQYF | TGCGCCAGCAGCGAACTAGACGCGCAGTACTTC
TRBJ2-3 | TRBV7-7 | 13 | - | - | CASSPPATDTQYF | TGTGCTAGCAGCCCGCCGGCAACAGATACGCAGTATTTT
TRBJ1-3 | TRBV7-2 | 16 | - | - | CASSLVGGASGNTIYF | TGTGCCAGCAGCTTAGTTGGGGGAGCCTCTGGAAACACCATATATTTT
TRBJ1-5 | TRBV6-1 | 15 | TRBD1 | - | CASSGTGGGNQPQHF | TGTGCCAGCAGTGGGACAGGGGGAGGTAATCAGCCCCAGCATTTT
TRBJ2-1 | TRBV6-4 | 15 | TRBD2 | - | CASSATSGRAVEQFF | TGTGCCAGCAGTGCAACTAGCGGGAGGGCGGTTGAGCAGTTCTTC
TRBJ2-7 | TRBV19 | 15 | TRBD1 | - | CASSISQGAISEQYF | TGTGCCAGTAGTATATCCCAGGGGGCGATCAGCGAGCAGTACTTC
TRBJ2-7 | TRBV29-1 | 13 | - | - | CSVLRGASYEQYF | TGCAGCGTTCTGAGGGGGGCCTCCTACGAGCAGTACTTC
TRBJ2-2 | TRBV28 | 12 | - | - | CASSRGAGELFF | TGTGCCAGCAGTAGAGGTGCCGGGGAGCTGTTTTTT
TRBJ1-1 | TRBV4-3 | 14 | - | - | CASSPSGLNTEAFF | TGCGCCAGCAGCCCTTCAGGGCTGAACACTGAAGCTTTCTTT
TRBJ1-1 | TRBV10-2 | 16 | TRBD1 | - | CASTRWTGGLNTEAFF | TGCGCCAGCACTCGATGGACAGGGGGCTTGAACACTGAAGCTTTCTTT
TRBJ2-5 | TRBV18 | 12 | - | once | CASSNRGETQYF | TGTGCCAGCTCAAATCGGGGGGAGACCCAGTACTTC
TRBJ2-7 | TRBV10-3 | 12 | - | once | CAISETTREQYF | TGTGCCATCAGTGAGACTACGCGGGAGCAGTACTTC
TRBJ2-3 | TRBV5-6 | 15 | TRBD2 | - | CASSLVAGVTDTQYF | TGTGCCAGCAGCTTGGTAGCGGGAGTCACAGATACGCAGTATTTT
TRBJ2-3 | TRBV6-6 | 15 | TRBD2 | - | CASSRLAGRVNTQYF | TGTGCCAGCAGTAGACTAGCGGGAAGGGTAAATACGCAGTATTTT
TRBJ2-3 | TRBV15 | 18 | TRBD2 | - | CATSRDRTVAGGRDTQYF | TGTGCCACCAGCAGAGATCGAACCGTAGCGGGAGGGCGTGATACGCAGTATTTT
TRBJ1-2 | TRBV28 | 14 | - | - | CASSLGTGNYGYTF | TGTGCCAGCAGTTTAGGAACAGGGAACTATGGCTACACCTTC
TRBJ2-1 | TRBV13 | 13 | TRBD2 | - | CASSFKPSGEQFF | TGTGCCAGCAGTTTCAAGCCTAGCGGCGAGCAGTTCTTC
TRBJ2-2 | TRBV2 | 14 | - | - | CASSEALQSGELFF | TGTGCCAGCAGTGAAGCGCTTCAGTCCGGGGAGCTGTTTTTT
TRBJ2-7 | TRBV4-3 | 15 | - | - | CASSRSSGRGGEQYF | TGCGCCAGCAGCCGCTCTTCTGGGAGGGGGGGCGAGCAGTACTTC
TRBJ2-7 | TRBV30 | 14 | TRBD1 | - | CALDRGSFPYEQYF | TGTGCCTTGGACAGGGGGAGTTTTCCCTACGAGCAGTACTTC
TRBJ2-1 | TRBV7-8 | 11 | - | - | CASSLNNEQFF | TGTGCCAGCAGCTTAAACAATGAGCAGTTCTTC
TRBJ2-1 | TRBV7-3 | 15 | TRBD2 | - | CASSSLSGRFHEQFF | TGTGCCAGCAGCTCCCTTAGCGGGAGGTTTCATGAGCAGTTCTTC
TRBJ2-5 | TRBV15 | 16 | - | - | CATSRVGTRVVETQYF | TGTGCCACCAGCAGAGTTGGAACTAGGGTGGTGGAGACCCAGTACTTC
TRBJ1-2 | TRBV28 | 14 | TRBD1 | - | CASSPFLQGHGYTF | TGTGCCAGCAGCCCTTTCCTACAGGGGCATGGCTACACCTTC
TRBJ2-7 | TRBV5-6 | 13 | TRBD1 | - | CASSLRGQTEQYF | TGTGCCAGCAGCTTGCGGGGACAGACTGAGCAGTACTTC
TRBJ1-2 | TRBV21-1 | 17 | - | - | CASSPTPARVHGYGYTF | TGTGCCAGCAGCCCGACGCCTGCACGGGTTCATGGCTATGGCTACACCTTC
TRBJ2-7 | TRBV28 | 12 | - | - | CASVSRRYEQYF | TGTGCCAGCGTATCCAGAAGGTACGAGCAGTACTTC
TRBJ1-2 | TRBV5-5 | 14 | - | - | CASSLGQGPYGYTF | TGTGCCAGCAGCTTGGGGCAGGGCCCCTATGGCTACACCTTC
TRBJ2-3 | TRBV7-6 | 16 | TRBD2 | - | CASSTLAGVGSDTQYF | TGTGCCAGCAGCACACTAGCGGGAGTGGGGTCAGATACGCAGTATTTT
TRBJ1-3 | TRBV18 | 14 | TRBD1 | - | CASSGTASGNTIYF | TGTGCCAGCTCAGGGACAGCCTCTGGAAACACCATATATTTT
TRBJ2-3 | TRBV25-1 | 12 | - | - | CASSPVRDTQYF | TGTGCCAGCAGTCCTGTGCGTGATACGCAGTATTTT
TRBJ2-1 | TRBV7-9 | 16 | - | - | CASSLGSASSYNEQFF | TGTGCCAGCAGCTTAGGGAGTGCTAGCTCCTACAATGAGCAGTTCTTC
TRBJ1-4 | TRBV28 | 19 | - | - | CASSLPGTSPFATNEKLFF | TGTGCCAGCAGTTTACCCGGGACTTCCCCTTTCGCAACTAATGAAAAACTGTTTTTT
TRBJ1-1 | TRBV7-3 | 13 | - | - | CASRVMENTEAFF | TGTGCCAGCAGGGTTATGGAGAACACTGAAGCTTTCTTT
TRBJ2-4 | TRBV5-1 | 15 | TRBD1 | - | CASSRSETGVAIQYF | TGCGCCAGCAGCCGGAGCGAGACAGGGGTGGCCATTCAGTACTTC
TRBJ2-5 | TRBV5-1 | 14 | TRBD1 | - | CASSRGQLQETQYF | TGCGCCAGCAGCAGGGGACAGCTCCAAGAGACCCAGTACTTC
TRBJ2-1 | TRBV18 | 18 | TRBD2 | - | CASSAGVKFAGHYNEQFF | TGTGCCAGCTCAGCGGGAGTGAAATTCGCGGGGCATTACAATGAGCAGTTCTTC
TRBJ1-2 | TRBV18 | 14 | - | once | CASSKAGSNYGYTF | TGTGCCAGCTCAAAAGCAGGGTCCAACTATGGCTACACCTTC
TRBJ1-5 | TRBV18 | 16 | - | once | CASSPQTAATGQPQHF | TGTGCCAGCTCACCACAGACAGCCGCGACGGGGCAGCCCCAGCATTTT
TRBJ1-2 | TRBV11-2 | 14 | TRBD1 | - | CASSLNRGHYGYTF | TGTGCCAGCAGCTTAAACAGGGGACACTATGGCTACACCTTC
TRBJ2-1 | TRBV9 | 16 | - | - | CASSVAPRELVNEQFF | TGTGCCAGCAGCGTAGCACCTCGGGAGCTGGTAAATGAGCAGTTCTTC
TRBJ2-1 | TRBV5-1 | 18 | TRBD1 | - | CASSLGVFRGQHVPEQFF | TGCGCCAGCAGCTTGGGGGTGTTTAGGGGACAGCATGTTCCTGAGCAGTTCTTC